The present T cell receptor beta chain was sequenced within a study of cytomegalovirus exposure and HLA in healthy donors. Study-level findings and limits: Presence/absence analyses assumed roughly uniform sequencing depth across donors, which may not hold.

This clone was seen a single time. Its antigen remains unknown. The germline V gene has CDR1 SGHTA and CDR2 FQGTGA. The CDR3 has 15 residues. Trimming removed 5 bases from V and 10 bases from J; junction bases left unmatched: 6. The primer mix had 60 Vbeta and 13 Jbeta primers. The assay was immunoSEQ multiplex PCR, and TCRdb's table has in-frame clones only and misses some. The sample carries about 110,000 clones, about 80% recorded once. This chain links TRBV7-3 with TRBJ2-1, with 15 bases fitting TRBD2. Sequencing was performed on PBMCs. The TCR was taken from an older woman in good health and CMV-seropositive. The CDR3 protein is CASSGSGLAGGEQFF. DNA for the CDR3: TGTGCCAGCAGCGGCTCGGGACTAGCGGGAGGAGAGCAGTTCTTC. The whole variable domain, filled in from reference TRBV7-3 and TRBJ2-1, reads GAGVSQTPSNKVTEKGKYVELRCDPISGHTALYWYRQSLGQGPEFLIYFQGTGAADDSGLPNDRFFAVRPEGSVSTLKIQRTERGDSAVYLCASSGSGLAGGEQFFGPGTRLTVL.